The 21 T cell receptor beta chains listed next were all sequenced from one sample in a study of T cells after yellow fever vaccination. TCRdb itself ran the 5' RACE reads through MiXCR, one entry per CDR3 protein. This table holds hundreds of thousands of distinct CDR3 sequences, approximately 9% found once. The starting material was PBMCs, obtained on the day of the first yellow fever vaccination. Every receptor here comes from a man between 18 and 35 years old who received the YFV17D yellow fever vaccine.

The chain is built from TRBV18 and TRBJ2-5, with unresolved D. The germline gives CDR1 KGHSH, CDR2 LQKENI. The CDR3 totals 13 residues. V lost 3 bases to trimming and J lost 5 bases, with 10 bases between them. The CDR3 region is CASSPTALETQYF. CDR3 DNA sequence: TGTGCCAGCTCACCGACCGCTCTGGAGACCCAGTACTTC.

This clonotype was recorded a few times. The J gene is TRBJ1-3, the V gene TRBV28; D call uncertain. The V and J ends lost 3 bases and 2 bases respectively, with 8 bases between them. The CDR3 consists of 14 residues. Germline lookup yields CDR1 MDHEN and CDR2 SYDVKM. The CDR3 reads CASSFYGPGNTIYF. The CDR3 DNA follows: TGTGCCAGCAGTTTCTACGGCCCTGGAAACACCATATATTTT.

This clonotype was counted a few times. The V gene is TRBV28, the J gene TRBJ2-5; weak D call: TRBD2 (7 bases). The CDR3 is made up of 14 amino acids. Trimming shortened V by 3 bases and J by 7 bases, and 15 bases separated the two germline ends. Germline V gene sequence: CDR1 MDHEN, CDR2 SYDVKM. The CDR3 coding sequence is TGTGCCAGCAGTTTGGACCCGGGGGGCGGGACCCAGTACTTC. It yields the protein CASSLDPGGGTQYF.

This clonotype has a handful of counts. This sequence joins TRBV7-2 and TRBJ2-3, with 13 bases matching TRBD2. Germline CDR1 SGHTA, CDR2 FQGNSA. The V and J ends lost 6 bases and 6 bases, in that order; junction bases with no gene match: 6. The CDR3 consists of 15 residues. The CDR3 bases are TGTGCCAGCAGGGCTTCGGGACTAGCGGGGGATACGCAGTATTTT. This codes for CASRASGLAGDTQYF.

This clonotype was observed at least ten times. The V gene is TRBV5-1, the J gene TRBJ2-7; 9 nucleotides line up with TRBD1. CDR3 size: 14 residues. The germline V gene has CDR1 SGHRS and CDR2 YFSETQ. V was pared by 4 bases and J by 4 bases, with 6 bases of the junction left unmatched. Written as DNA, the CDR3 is TGCGCCAGCAGCAGGACAGGGGAGCTTTACGAGCAGTACGTC. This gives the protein CASSRTGELYEQYV.

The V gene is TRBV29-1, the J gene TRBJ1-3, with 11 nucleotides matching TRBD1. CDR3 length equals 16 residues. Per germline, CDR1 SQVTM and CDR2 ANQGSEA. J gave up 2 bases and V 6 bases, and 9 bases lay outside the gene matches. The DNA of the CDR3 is TGCAGCGTGTGGGACCAGGACAGGGGGCCTGGAAACACCATATATTTT. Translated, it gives CSVWDQDRGPGNTIYF.

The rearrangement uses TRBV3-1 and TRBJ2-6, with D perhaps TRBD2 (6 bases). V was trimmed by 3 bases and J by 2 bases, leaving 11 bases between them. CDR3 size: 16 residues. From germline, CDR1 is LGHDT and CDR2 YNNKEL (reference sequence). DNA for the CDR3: TGTGCCAGCAGCCAGGGCGGGACGCCTGGGGCCAACGTCCTGACTTTC. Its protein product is CASSQGGTPGANVLTF. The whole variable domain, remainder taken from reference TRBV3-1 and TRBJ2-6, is DTAVSQTPKYLVTQMGNDKSIKCEQNLGHDTMYWYKQDSKKFLKIMFSYNNKELIINETVPNRFSPKSPDKAHLNLHINSLELGDSAVYFCASSQGGTPGANVLTFGAGSRLTVL.

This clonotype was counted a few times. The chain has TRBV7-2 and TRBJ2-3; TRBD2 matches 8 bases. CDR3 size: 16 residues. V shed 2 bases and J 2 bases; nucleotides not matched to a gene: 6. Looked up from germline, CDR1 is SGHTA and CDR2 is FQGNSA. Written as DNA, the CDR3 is TGTGCCAGCAGCTTATACCGGGGGGGTATCACAGATACGCAGTATTTT. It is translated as CASSLYRGGITDTQYF.

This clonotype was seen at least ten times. CDR3 region: CASSFYRTDTQYF. CDR3 nucleotides: TGTGCCAGCAGCTTCTATCGCACAGATACGCAGTATTTT. The rearrangement joins TRBV7-2 to TRBJ2-3; D not resolved. Trimming pared 3 bases from V and 1 base from J, leaving 5 bases between. Germline values: CDR1 SGHTA, CDR2 FQGNSA. This CDR3 has 13 residues.

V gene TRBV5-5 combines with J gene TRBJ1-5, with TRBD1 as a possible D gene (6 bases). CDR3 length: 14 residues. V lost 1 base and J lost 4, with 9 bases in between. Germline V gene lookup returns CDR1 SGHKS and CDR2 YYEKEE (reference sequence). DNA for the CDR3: TGTGCCAGCAGCTTGTTCGGGACAAATCAGCCCCAGCATTTT. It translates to CASSLFGTNQPQHF.

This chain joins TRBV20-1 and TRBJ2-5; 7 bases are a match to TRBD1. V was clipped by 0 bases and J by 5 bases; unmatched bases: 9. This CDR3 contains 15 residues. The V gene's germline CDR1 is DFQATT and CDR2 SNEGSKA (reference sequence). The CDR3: CSARDPSTGMETQYF. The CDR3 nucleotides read TGCAGTGCTAGAGACCCTTCGACAGGGATGGAGACCCAGTACTTC.

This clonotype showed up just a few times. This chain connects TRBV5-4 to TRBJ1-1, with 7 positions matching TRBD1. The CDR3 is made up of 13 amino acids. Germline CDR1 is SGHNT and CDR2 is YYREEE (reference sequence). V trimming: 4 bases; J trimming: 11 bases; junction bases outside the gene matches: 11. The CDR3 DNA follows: TGTGCCAGCAGCCTTCGAGGGGGCCCATCGGCTTTCTTT. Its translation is CASSLRGGPSAFF.

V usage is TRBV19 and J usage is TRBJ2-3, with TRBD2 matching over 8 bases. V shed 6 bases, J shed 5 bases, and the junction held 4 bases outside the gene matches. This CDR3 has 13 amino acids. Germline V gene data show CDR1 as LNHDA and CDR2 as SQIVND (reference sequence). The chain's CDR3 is CASRGLGEDTQYF. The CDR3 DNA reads TGTGCCAGTAGGGGACTAGGGGAAGATACGCAGTATTTT. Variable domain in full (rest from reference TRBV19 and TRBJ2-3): DGGITQSPKYLFRKEGQNVTLSCEQNLNHDAMYWYRQDPGQGLRLIYYSQIVNDFQKGDIAEGYSVSREKKESFPLTVTSAQKNPTAFYLCASRGLGEDTQYFGPGTRLTVL.

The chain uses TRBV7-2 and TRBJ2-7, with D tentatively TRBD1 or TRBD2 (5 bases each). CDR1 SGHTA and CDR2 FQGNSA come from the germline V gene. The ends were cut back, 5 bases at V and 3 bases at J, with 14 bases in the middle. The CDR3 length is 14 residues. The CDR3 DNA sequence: TGTGCCAGCAGCCGGGACGGATTTAACTACGAGCAGTACTTC. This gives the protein CASSRDGFNYEQYF.

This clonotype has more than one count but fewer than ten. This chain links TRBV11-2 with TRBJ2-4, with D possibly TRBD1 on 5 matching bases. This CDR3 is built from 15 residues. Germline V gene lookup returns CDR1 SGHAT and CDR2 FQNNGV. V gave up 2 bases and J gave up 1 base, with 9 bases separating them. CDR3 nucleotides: TGTGCCAGCAGCTTATGGGCAGGGGCCAAAAACATTCAGTACTTC. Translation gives CASSLWAGAKNIQYF.

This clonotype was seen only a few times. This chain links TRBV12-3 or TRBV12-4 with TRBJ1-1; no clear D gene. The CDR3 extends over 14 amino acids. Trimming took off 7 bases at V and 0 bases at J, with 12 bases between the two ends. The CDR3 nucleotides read TGTGCCAGCACATTTGAGACGGTGAACACTGAAGCTTTCTTT. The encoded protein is CASTFETVNTEAFF.

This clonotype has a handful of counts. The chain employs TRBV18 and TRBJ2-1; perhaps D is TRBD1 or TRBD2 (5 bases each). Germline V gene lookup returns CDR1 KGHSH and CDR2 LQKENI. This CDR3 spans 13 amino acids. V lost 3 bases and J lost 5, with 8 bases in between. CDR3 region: CASSPPGHNEQFF. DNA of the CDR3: TGTGCCAGCTCACCTCCGGGACACAATGAGCAGTTCTTC.

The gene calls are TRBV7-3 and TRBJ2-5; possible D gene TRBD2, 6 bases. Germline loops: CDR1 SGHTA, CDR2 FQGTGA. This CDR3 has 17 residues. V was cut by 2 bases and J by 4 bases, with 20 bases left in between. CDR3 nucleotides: TGTGCCAGCAGCTTAGGCTCCGGTGTGGGGCGGGGAGAGACCCAGTACTTC. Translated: CASSLGSGVGRGETQYF.

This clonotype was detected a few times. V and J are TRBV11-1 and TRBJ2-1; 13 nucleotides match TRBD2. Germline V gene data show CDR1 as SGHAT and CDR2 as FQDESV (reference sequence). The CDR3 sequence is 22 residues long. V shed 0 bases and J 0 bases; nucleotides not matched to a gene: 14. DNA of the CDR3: TGTGCCAGCAGCTTAGCAGGACTAGCGGGGGTCCCGTCCCTTACCTCCTACAATGAGCAGTTCTTC. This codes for CASSLAGLAGVPSLTSYNEQFF.

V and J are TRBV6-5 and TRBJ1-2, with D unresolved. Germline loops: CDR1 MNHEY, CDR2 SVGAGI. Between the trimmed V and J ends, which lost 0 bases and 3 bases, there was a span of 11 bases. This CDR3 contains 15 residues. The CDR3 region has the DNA TGTGCCAGCAGTTACTCGGACCGAATCGACTATGGCTACACCTTC. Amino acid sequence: CASSYSDRIDYGYTF.

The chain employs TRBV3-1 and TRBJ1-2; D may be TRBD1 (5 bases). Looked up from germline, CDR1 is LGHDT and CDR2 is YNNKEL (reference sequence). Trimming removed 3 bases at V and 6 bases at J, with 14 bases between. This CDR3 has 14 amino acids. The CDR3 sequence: CASSHSSRGNGYTF. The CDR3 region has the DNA TGTGCCAGCAGCCATTCATCGAGGGGCAATGGCTACACCTTC.